One sample yielded the 13 T cell receptor beta chains listed below, sequenced in a study of blood T cell repertoires in COVID-19. This table comes from immunoSEQ multiplex PCR, and its TCRdb copy is limited to in-frame clones, with some not included. The sample yields a few hundred thousand clones, less than 90% seen once. Specimen: peripheral blood. These receptor sequences come from a woman aged 55-70 years who had recovered from COVID-19.

The V call is TRBV5-1, the J call TRBJ1-5; TRBD1 matches at 11 bases. The CDR3 length is 16 residues. With 4 bases clipped from V and 1 base from J, the junction kept 4 bases outside the gene matches. The germline V gene encodes CDR1 SGHRS and CDR2 YFSETQ. CDR3 sequence (DNA): TGCGCCAGCAGCACCGGGACAGGGGGAAGCAATCAGCCCCAGCATTTT. Encoded protein: CASSTGTGGSNQPQHF. Full variable domain (remainder filled in from reference TRBV5-1 and TRBJ1-5): KAGVTQTPRYLIKTRGQQVTLSCSPISGHRSVSWYQQTPGQGLQFLFEYFSETQRNKGNFPGRFSGRQFSNSRSEMNVSTLELGDSALYLCASSTGTGGSNQPQHFGDGTRLSIL.

This chain connects TRBV5-6 to TRBJ2-2, with a tentative D call TRBD1 (5 bases). Germline values: CDR1 SGHDT, CDR2 YYEEEE. The CDR3 is 16 residues long. V shed 0 bases and J shed 5 bases, with 14 bases lying between them. This CDR3 is CASSLARGRMTGELFF. The CDR3 coding sequence is TGTGCCAGCAGCTTGGCTAGGGGAAGAATGACCGGGGAGCTGTTTTTT.

The chain links TRBV12-2 to TRBJ1-2. TRBV12-2 is annotated as a pseudogene. This CDR3 comprises 10 residues. The CDR3: CASRAGGYTF. For the CDR3, the DNA is TGTGCAAGTCGCGCGGGAGGCTACACCTTC.

The rearrangement joins TRBV11-3 to TRBJ2-1; no clear D. V lost 4 bases and J 4 bases, leaving 5 bases between the germline ends. Germline CDR1 is SGHNT and CDR2 is YENEEA. This CDR3 is 12 amino acids long. CDR3 bases: TGTGCCAGCAGCTCACAATACAATGAGCAGTTCTTC. This gives the protein CASSSQYNEQFF.

The gene calls are TRBV10-3 and TRBJ1-3, with TRBD1 matching 8 bases. V trimming: 10 bases; J trimming: 0 bases; junction bases outside the gene matches: 14. CDR3 length equals 17 residues. Per germline, CDR1 ENHRY and CDR2 SYGVKD. The chain's CDR3 is CATTEGTGDSSGNTIYF. The CDR3 coding sequence is TGTGCCACAACCGAGGGGACAGGCGATAGCTCTGGAAACACCATATATTTT.

This clone appeared a few times. The CDR3 DNA is TGTGCCACACGACTAGCGGTCGATGTGGGTGAGCAGTTCTTC. It codes for CATRLAVDVGEQFF. J is TRBJ2-1 and V is TRBV2, with 9 bases lining up with TRBD2. The V segment lost 10 bases and the J segment 9 bases; nucleotides outside the gene matches: 13. The CDR3 totals 14 residues. Germline CDR1 is SNHLY and CDR2 is FYNNEI.

The chain carries TRBV3-1 (or the pseudogene TRBV3-2) and TRBJ1-2; TRBD1 is a possible D gene (6 bases). V dropped 5 bases and J dropped 7 bases, with 14 bases sitting between them. Germline CDR1 reads LGHDT; CDR2 reads YNNKEL (reference sequence). The CDR3 loop spans 13 amino acids. The CDR3 DNA reads as TGTGCCAGCAGCGCCGGGGGGGCCGGTGGCTACACCTTC. This encodes CASSAGGAGGYTF.

The chain has TRBV13 and TRBJ1-1, with 7 nucleotides matching TRBD1. Germline V CDR1 and CDR2: PRHDT, FYEKMQ (reference sequence). Trimming removed 4 bases from V and 3 bases from J; junction bases left unmatched: 8. CDR3 length: 15 residues. The CDR3 reads CASSYTTGQYTEAFF. In DNA, the CDR3 is TGTGCCAGCAGCTACACGACAGGGCAGTACACTGAAGCTTTCTTT.

This clone has a single count. The gene calls are TRBV7-9 and TRBJ2-2; 9 bases are shared with TRBD1. The germline gives CDR1 SEHNR, CDR2 FQNEAQ (reference sequence). V lost 4 bases, J lost 11 bases, and 2 bases stayed unmatched. This CDR3 region has 12 residues. CDR3 sequence: CASSSTGGELFF. DNA for the CDR3: TGTGCCAGCAGCTCCACAGGGGGCGAGCTGTTTTTT.

This clone appeared a few times. V usage is TRBV5-4 and J usage is TRBJ1-4; TRBD1 agrees at 11 bases. V trimming: 5 bases; J trimming: 7 bases; junction bases outside the gene matches: 4. This CDR3 comprises 14 residues. The germline V gene encodes CDR1 SGHNT and CDR2 YYREEE (reference sequence). As DNA, the CDR3 is TGTGCCAGCAGGAGGACAGGGGGCTCTGAAAAACTGTTTTTT. This codes for CASRRTGGSEKLFF. The full variable domain, completed using reference TRBV5-4 and TRBJ1-4, is ETGVTQSPTHLIKTRGQQVTLRCSSQSGHNTVSWYQQALGQGPQFIFQYYREEENGRGNFPPRFSGLQFPNYSSELNVNALELDDSALYLCASRRTGGSEKLFFGSGTQLSVL.

The chain couples TRBV27 to TRBJ1-1; D uncertain. The CDR3 totals 11 residues. Germline V gene sequence: CDR1 MNHEY, CDR2 SMNVEV (reference sequence). Trimming removed 10 bases at V and 7 bases at J, with 13 bases between. CDR3: CATQTGNEAFF. The CDR3 bases are TGTGCCACTCAGACGGGGAATGAAGCTTTCTTT.

This clone has only one observation. The chain couples TRBV3-1 (or the pseudogene TRBV3-2) to TRBJ2-1, with TRBD2 matching over 11 bases. The V segment lost 0 bases and the J segment 4 bases; nucleotides outside the gene matches: 2. There are 16 residues in the CDR3. Germline CDR1 and CDR2: LGHDT and YNNKEL (reference sequence). The CDR3 loop is CASSQEASGGYNEQFF. The CDR3 nucleotides are TGTGCCAGCAGCCAAGAGGCTAGCGGGGGGTACAATGAGCAGTTCTTC.

This clone has just a few counts. J is TRBJ1-2 and V is TRBV14, with 9 bases identical to TRBD1. CDR1 SGHDN and CDR2 FVKESK come from the germline V gene. The V gene end was trimmed by 2 bases and the J gene end by 6 bases; junction bases not matched to a gene: 13. CDR3 length: 17 amino acids. In nucleotides, the CDR3 is TGTGCCAGCAGCCAACCCGGGGACAGGGAAAGTTGTAATGGCTACACCTTC. Its translation is CASSQPGDRESCNGYTF.